By sample fraction, the clone carrying this TCR beta chain is medium-sized. Its antigen is unidentified. Germline assignment: CDR1 MNHEY and CDR2 SMNVEV (reference sequence). Trimming cost V 5 bases and J 0 bases, with 14 bases left between them. The CDR3 contains 15 residues. Generated by immunoSEQ multiplex PCR, the TCRdb table keeps only in-frame clones and is missing some. The table includes more than 4,000 clones, 40% detected once. This sample was included in a study of Tregs in tolerant kidney transplant recipients. Findings and limits, study-wide: Activated donor B cell expansion appeared to reveal the most relevant donor-specific TCRbeta repertoire.

The sequencing sample was made of CD8+ T cells from blood cultured with allogeneic cells. The source of this sequence is a human donor in good health. The gene calls are TRBV27 and TRBJ2-7; weak D call: TRBD1 (6 bases). The CDR3 reads CASSTTGTYSYEQYF. CDR3 coding DNA: TGTGCCAGCAGTACAACCGGGACATACTCCTACGAGCAGTACTTC.